The 32 T cell receptor beta chains below come from one sample, sequenced in a study of radiation and T cells in renal cell carcinoma. Noted time point: blood 4 weeks post-SBRT, at nephrectomy. Treatment meaning: 15 Gy SBRT to primary tumor, nephrectomy 4 weeks later. The assay was immunoSEQ multiplex PCR, and TCRdb's table has in-frame clones only and misses some. The sample records around 81,000 clones, around 81% being singletons. The material was blood, obtained from a patient whose treatment included radiotherapy and nephrectomy. These receptors were collected from a man aged 45-65 years with renal cell carcinoma.

The chain is built from TRBV10-2 and TRBJ1-5; D is undetermined. The germline V and J ends were trimmed by 5 bases and 4 bases, with 15 bases remaining between them. The CDR3 spans 15 residues. Germline CDR1 WSHSY, CDR2 SAAADI. For the CDR3, the DNA is TGCGCCAGCAGTATGACGGGCAGGAGAAATCAGCCCCAGCATTTT. Translation gives CASSMTGRRNQPQHF.

The chain links TRBV4-2 to TRBJ2-2, with D perhaps matching TRBD1 (5 bases). CDR1 is LGHNA and CDR2 is YNFKEQ in the germline V gene. Trimming left V 0 bases short and J 5 bases short, with 7 bases between. The CDR3 extends over 14 amino acids. The CDR3: CASSQDRETGELFF. In nucleotides, the CDR3 is TGTGCCAGCAGCCAAGACAGGGAAACCGGGGAGCTGTTTTTT.

This clone was observed a handful of times. The chain employs TRBV9 and TRBJ2-3; possibly TRBD1 or TRBD2 for D (5 bases each). Germline V gives CDR1 SGDLS, CDR2 YYNGEE. The CDR3 sequence is 15 residues long. Trimming pared 3 bases from V and 2 bases from J, leaving 13 bases between. CDR3 bases: TGTGCCAGCAGCGCCTGGGACGGAACCACAGATACGCAGTATTTT. It yields the protein CASSAWDGTTDTQYF.

The chain employs TRBV6-5 and TRBJ2-1; tentative D call: TRBD1 (8 bases). The V gene's germline CDR1 is MNHEY and CDR2 SVGAGI. V was shortened by 2 bases and J by 4 bases, with 12 bases between the two germline ends. The CDR3 contains 15 residues. CDR3 region: CASSYNRGGYNEQFF. CDR3 nucleotides: TGTGCCAGCAGTTACAACAGGGGGGGATACAATGAGCAGTTCTTC.

The chain has TRBV28 and TRBJ2-5; D unclear. This CDR3 region has 13 residues. The V gene's germline CDR1 is MDHEN and CDR2 SYDVKM. Trimming stripped 7 bases from V and 1 base from J, with 10 bases between. The CDR3 is CASNPRRQETQYF. In nucleotides, the CDR3 is TGTGCCAGCAACCCAAGACGCCAAGAGACCCAGTACTTC.

The chain combines TRBV7-8 with TRBJ2-1; 11 bases fit TRBD2. The junction had 9 bases not matched to a gene; V was cut back by 0 bases and J by 8 bases. CDR1 and CDR2 from the germline V gene are SGHVS and FQNEAQ. This CDR3 has 17 amino acids. The CDR3 loop is CASSLAGLAGTQDEQFF. The CDR3 DNA reads TGTGCCAGCAGCTTAGCCGGACTAGCGGGCACTCAGGATGAGCAGTTCTTC.

The rearrangement uses TRBV4-1 and TRBJ2-7, with TRBD2 as a possible D gene (6 bases). Trimming left V 4 bases short and J 0 bases short, with 19 bases between. This CDR3 has 17 residues. In germline, CDR1 is MGHRA, CDR2 YSYEKL. The CDR3 DNA is TGCGCCAGCAGCCTATTCCTGGGCGGGGATATCTCCTACGAGCAGTACTTC. It yields the protein CASSLFLGGDISYEQYF.

V gene TRBV20-1 combines with J gene TRBJ1-2; no definite D call. Trimming stripped 3 bases from V and 4 bases from J, with 3 bases between. Germline V gene data show CDR1 as DFQATT and CDR2 as SNEGSKA (reference sequence). The CDR3 extends over 10 amino acids. The CDR3 nucleotides are TGCAGTGCTAGCCCCTATGGCTACACCTTC. Translation gives CSASPYGYTF.

In this sample, this clone turned up a few times. The chain recombines TRBV4-3 with TRBJ1-2; no reliable D call. V was trimmed by 0 bases and J by 4 bases, leaving 12 bases between them. This CDR3 is 15 amino acids long. Germline lookup yields CDR1 LGHNA and CDR2 YSLEER. In nucleotides, the CDR3 is TGCGCCAGCAGCCAAGACGTCAAGGATCGCTATGGCTACACCTTC. Its translation is CASSQDVKDRYGYTF.

The chain links TRBV19 to TRBJ1-5, with 8 positions matching TRBD1. With 3 bases clipped from V and 4 bases from J, the junction kept 8 bases outside the gene matches. The CDR3 sequence is 16 residues long. Germline V gene lookup returns CDR1 LNHDA and CDR2 SQIVND (reference sequence). The CDR3 nucleotides read TGTGCCAGTAGTATGGCCGGGACAGGCGTGAATCAGCCCCAGCATTTT. It yields the protein CASSMAGTGVNQPQHF.

The chain employs TRBV19 and TRBJ1-1, with a tentative D call TRBD1 (5 bases). Germline assignment: CDR1 LNHDA and CDR2 SQIVND (reference sequence). The CDR3 contains 15 residues. The V end lost 7 bases, the J end lost 0 bases, and 15 bases lay between the germline ends. The CDR3 loop is CASTKQAYMNTEAFF. The CDR3 nucleotides are TGTGCCAGTACCAAACAGGCCTACATGAACACTGAAGCTTTCTTT.

V and J are TRBV5-1 and TRBJ2-6; 11 positions match TRBD2. There are 18 residues in the CDR3. V lost 3 bases to trimming and J lost 2 bases; unmatched junction nucleotides: 7. Germline CDR1 is SGHRS and CDR2 is YFSETQ. CDR3 amino acids: CASSSLAGGPAGANVLTF. Written as DNA, the CDR3 is TGCGCCAGCAGCTCCTTAGCGGGGGGGCCAGCTGGGGCCAACGTCCTGACTTTC.

This chain joins TRBV12-1 and TRBJ2-5; TRBD2 is the table's D call, not checked against the DNA. TRBV12-1 is noted as a pseudogene. The CDR3 loop spans 12 amino acids. CDR3 nucleotide sequence: TGTGCCAGCAGCTATATCCAAGAGACCCAGTACTTC. It codes for CASSYIQETQYF.

Details on this clone: The junction and the germline gene differ at one end; a read error may be behind it. The V call is TRBV7-7, the J call TRBJ2-3; 14 bases match TRBD2. CDR1 is SSHAT, CDR2 FNYEAQ, per germline (reference sequence). This CDR3 has 18 amino acids. The CDR3 DNA sequence: TGTGCTAGCAGCGCGACTAGCGGGGGGGCCGGGAGCACAGATACGCAGTATTTT. This sequence encodes CASSATSGGAGSTDTQYF.

This rearrangement joins TRBV7-8 to TRBJ1-2; 8 bases are a match to TRBD1. J lost 7 bases, V lost 5 bases, and 9 bases had no gene match. The CDR3 is made up of 14 amino acids. CDR1 and CDR2 (germline): SGHVS, FQNEAQ. Here the CDR3 DNA reads TGTGCCAGCAGCGTAAAACAGGGGGTGGGTGGCTACACCTTC. Translated: CASSVKQGVGGYTF.

The chain recombines TRBV7-3 with TRBJ2-3; 10 bases are a match to TRBD2. Germline-derived CDR1 and CDR2 are SGHTA and FQGTGA. This CDR3 is 16 amino acids long. V lost 5 bases to trimming and J lost 5 bases; unmatched junction nucleotides: 10. The CDR3 is CASSTRLAGGGDTQYF. CDR3 sequence (DNA): TGTGCCAGCAGCACCAGACTAGCGGGTGGCGGAGATACGCAGTATTTT.

This sequence joins TRBV9 and TRBJ2-3; D call uncertain. Germline V gene data show CDR1 as SGDLS and CDR2 as YYNGEE. The V gene lost 0 bases and the J gene lost 3 bases, with 5 bases spanning the gap. This CDR3 spans 13 amino acids. This CDR3 is CASSVAGTDTQYF. The CDR3 coding sequence is TGTGCCAGCAGCGTAGCCGGGACAGATACGCAGTATTTT.

J is TRBJ2-7 and V is TRBV5-1; 7 nucleotides agree with TRBD1. V lost 0 bases to trimming and J lost 3 bases; unmatched junction nucleotides: 6. The CDR3 runs to 15 residues. Per the germline V gene, CDR1 is SGHRS and CDR2 is YFSETQ. The CDR3 DNA sequence: TGCGCCAGCAGCTTGGCTTGGGACAGATTCTACGAGCAGTACTTC. It yields the protein CASSLAWDRFYEQYF.

The chain joins TRBV5-1 to TRBJ2-3, with D uncertain. CDR1 is SGHRS, CDR2 YFSETQ, per germline. This CDR3 has 14 amino acids. The V gene lost 0 bases and the J gene lost 1 base, with 6 bases spanning the gap. The CDR3 nucleotides are TGCGCCAGCAGCTTGGGGGGTGGCACAGATACGCAGTATTTT. Its translation: CASSLGGGTDTQYF.

V gene TRBV18 combines with J gene TRBJ2-5, with no clear D. This CDR3 contains 15 residues. Trimming took 2 bases from V and 1 from J, leaving 11 bases between them. Germline V lookup: CDR1 KGHSH, CDR2 LQKENI. The CDR3 DNA reads as TGTGCCAGCTCACCATCCTCACATTCCCAAGAGACCCAGTACTTC. Its protein is CASSPSSHSQETQYF.

The CDR3 sequence is CASSNLYEQYF. CDR3 in DNA: TGTGCCAGCAGTAATCTATACGAGCAGTACTTC. The V and J genes are TRBV28 and TRBJ2-7; D uncertain. Germline CDR1 and CDR2: MDHEN and SYDVKM. V lost 5 bases, J lost 4 bases, and 6 bases lay in between. The CDR3 length is 11 residues.

In regard to this clone: Other DNA variants within this sample encode the same CDR3. V is TRBV6-1 and J is TRBJ2-7; the match to TRBD1 covers 7 bases. CDR3 size: 13 residues. After removal of 1 base from V and 3 bases from J, the junction contained 0 bases not matched to a gene. The germline gives CDR1 MNHNS, CDR2 SASEGT. The DNA of the CDR3 is TGTGCCAGCAGTGAAGACAGGGGCTACGAGCAGTACTTC. It yields the protein CASSEDRGYEQYF.

On this clone itself: Germline and junction disagree at one end, which may indicate a read error. The rearrangement links TRBV7-7 to TRBJ2-7, with 9 positions matching TRBD1. The CDR3 totals 14 residues. The germline gives CDR1 SSHAT, CDR2 FNYEAQ (reference sequence). The DNA of the CDR3 is TGTGCTAGCAGGAGGAGGACAGGGGCGTACGAGCAGTACTTC. Translation gives CASRRRTGAYEQYF.

The chain combines TRBV2 with TRBJ2-5; maybe TRBD1 (6 bases). Trimming took off 2 bases at V and 4 bases at J, with 11 bases between the two ends. The CDR3 is 14 residues long. Germline CDR1 SNHLY, CDR2 FYNNEI. The CDR3 spells CASSEQGRGETQYF. DNA for the CDR3: TGTGCCAGCAGTGAACAGGGCAGGGGAGAGACCCAGTACTTC.

The genes are TRBV4-3 and TRBJ2-4, with no clear D. Germline loops: CDR1 LGHNA, CDR2 YSLEER. The V end lost 1 base, the J end lost 5 bases, and 9 bases lay between the germline ends. CDR3 length: 14 residues. This CDR3 is CASSQGPAENIQYF. In DNA form, the CDR3 reads TGCGCCAGCAGCCAAGGGCCTGCGGAAAACATTCAGTACTTC.

The chain couples TRBV6-5 to TRBJ1-2, with D possibly being TRBD1 (6 bases). The CDR3 totals 13 residues. Between the trimmed V and J ends, which lost 5 bases and 6 bases, there was a span of 13 bases. CDR1 MNHEY and CDR2 SVGAGI come from the germline V gene. CDR3 nucleotide sequence: TGTGCCAGCAGTCGGGCAGGGGCGGATGGCTACACCTTC. This sequence encodes CASSRAGADGYTF.

This chain links TRBV2 with TRBJ2-2, with no clear D. The V gene lost 5 bases and the J gene lost 2 bases, with 15 bases spanning the gap. CDR3 size: 16 residues. In germline, CDR1 is SNHLY, CDR2 FYNNEI. CDR3 sequence reads: CASSLRQNLNTGELFF. CDR3 nucleotide sequence: TGTGCCAGCAGTTTACGCCAGAATCTTAACACCGGGGAGCTGTTTTTT.

Written as DNA, the CDR3 is TGTGCCAGCACGGGGTCCACAGATACGCAGTATTTT. Translating gives CASTGSTDTQYF. The rearrangement links TRBV9 to TRBJ2-3, with D maybe TRBD2 (5 bases). Trimming took off 6 bases at V and 2 bases at J, with 7 bases between the two ends. Germline assignment: CDR1 SGDLS and CDR2 YYNGEE. The CDR3 length is 12 residues.

This clone was recorded once. The chain is built from TRBV7-2 and TRBJ1-2; TRBD1 is a possible D gene (6 bases). The germline V and J ends were trimmed by 2 bases and 0 bases, with 10 bases remaining between them. Germline CDR1 reads SGHTA; CDR2 reads FQGNSA. The CDR3 is 15 residues long. The CDR3 reads CASSLRTETNYGYTF. DNA of the CDR3: TGTGCCAGCAGCTTACGGACAGAGACTAACTATGGCTACACCTTC.

This sequence joins TRBV2 and TRBJ1-4, with D uncertain. The CDR3 is 15 amino acids. CDR1 is SNHLY, CDR2 FYNNEI, per germline. V was trimmed by 1 base and J by 3 bases, leaving 9 bases between them. The CDR3 reads CASSEVRHPNEKLFF. The CDR3 DNA reads as TGTGCCAGCAGTGAAGTTAGACATCCTAATGAAAAACTGTTTTTT. The entire variable domain, with the rest obtained from reference TRBV2 and TRBJ1-4, is as follows: EPEVTQTPSHQVTQMGQEVILRCVPISNHLYFYWYRQILGQKVEFLVSFYNNEISEKSEIFDDQFSVERPDGSNFTLKIRSTKLEDSAMYFCASSEVRHPNEKLFFGSGTQLSVL.

This CDR3 reads CASTPSGTSGDTQYF. CDR3 nucleotide sequence: TGTGCCAGCACCCCTTCCGGGACTAGCGGAGATACGCAGTATTTT. V is TRBV7-9 and J is TRBJ2-3; 11 bases line up with TRBD2. With V trimmed by 7 bases and J by 5 bases, 8 bases remained unmatched. The V gene's germline CDR1 is SEHNR and CDR2 FQNEAQ (reference sequence). CDR3 length: 15 residues.

V and J are TRBV5-8 and TRBJ1-2, with D unresolved. V dropped 0 bases and J dropped 0 bases, with 9 bases sitting between them. Germline lookup yields CDR1 SGHTS and CDR2 YDEGEE. The CDR3 has 15 amino acids. CDR3: CASSLEPSANYGYTF. CDR3 coding DNA: TGTGCCAGCAGCTTGGAACCCAGCGCTAACTATGGCTACACCTTC.